This entry is about one T cell receptor beta chain. TCRdb ran MiXCR on the RT-PCR reads and lists one entry per CDR3 protein. The table lists about 680,000 distinct CDR3 sequences, more than 13% of them singletons. The sample was memory CD4+ T cells from blood. The receptor comes from a female donor in good health, serving as a healthy control.

CDR3 sequence (DNA): TGTGCCAGCAGCTTGAAAGCGGGAGACGGGGTTGAGCAGTTCTTC. As protein: CASSLKAGDGVEQFF. The rearrangement uses TRBV4-2 and TRBJ2-1; 8 bases fit TRBD2. The CDR3 totals 15 residues. CDR1 and CDR2 from the germline V gene are LGHNA and YNFKEQ. Losses at the gene ends were 5 bases for V and 9 bases for J; bases not matched to a gene: 12.